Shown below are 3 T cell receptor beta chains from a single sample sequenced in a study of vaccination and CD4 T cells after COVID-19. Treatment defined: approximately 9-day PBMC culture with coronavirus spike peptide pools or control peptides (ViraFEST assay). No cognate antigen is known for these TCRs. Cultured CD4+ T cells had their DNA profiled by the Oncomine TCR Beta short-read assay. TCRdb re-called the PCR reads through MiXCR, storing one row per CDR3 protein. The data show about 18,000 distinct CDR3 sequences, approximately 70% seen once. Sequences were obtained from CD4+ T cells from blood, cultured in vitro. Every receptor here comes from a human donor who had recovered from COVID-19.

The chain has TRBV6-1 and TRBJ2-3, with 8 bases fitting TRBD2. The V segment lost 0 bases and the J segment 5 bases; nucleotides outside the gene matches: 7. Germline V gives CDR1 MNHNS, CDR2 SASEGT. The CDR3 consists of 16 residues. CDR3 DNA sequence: TGTGCCAGCAGTGAAGCGCCCGGCGGGGGGCGAGATACGCAGTATTTT. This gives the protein CASSEAPGGGRDTQYF.

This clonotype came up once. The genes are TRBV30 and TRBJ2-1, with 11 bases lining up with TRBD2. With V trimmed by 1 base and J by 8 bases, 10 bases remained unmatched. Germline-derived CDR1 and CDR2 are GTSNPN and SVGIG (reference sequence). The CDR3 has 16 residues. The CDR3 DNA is TGTGCCTGGAGTGCCTTACTAGCGGGAGTCCGGCATGAGCAGTTCTTC. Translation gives CAWSALLAGVRHEQFF.

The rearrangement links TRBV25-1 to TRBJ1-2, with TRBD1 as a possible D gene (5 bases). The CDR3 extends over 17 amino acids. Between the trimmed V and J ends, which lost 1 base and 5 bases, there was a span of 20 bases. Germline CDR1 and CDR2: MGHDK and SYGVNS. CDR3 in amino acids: CASSESGRTKATYGYTF. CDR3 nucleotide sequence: TGTGCCAGCAGTGAATCTGGCAGGACAAAAGCCACTTATGGCTACACCTTC.